This T cell receptor beta chain was recorded in a study of naive and memory T cell subsets. An equimolar mix of two oligonucleotides served as the beta constant-region primer for TRBC1 and TRBC2. Nested alpha and beta constant-region primers with the SP2 primer drove four PCR rounds on ligated cDNA. TCRdb re-called the UMI-ligation and nested PCR reads with MiXCR, one entry per CDR3 protein. The sample consists of over 30,000 distinct CDR3 sequences, approximately 17% of them appearing once. This clonotype was seen a few times. The receptor's source is a human donor in good health. The material sequenced was effector memory CD4+ T cells from blood. Subset specified: effector memory, CD45RA- CD27-.

In nucleotides, the CDR3 is TGTGCCACCAGTGATTTCGGTCGGGACACGCAGTATTTT. Its protein is CATSDFGRDTQYF. The chain uses TRBV24-1 and TRBJ2-3, with D tentatively TRBD1 or TRBD2 (5 bases each). In germline, CDR1 is KGHDR, CDR2 SFDVKD. V lost 1 base, J lost 9 bases, and 10 bases lay in between. There are 13 residues in the CDR3.